Below, one T cell receptor beta chain is given with its context. Its antigen is currently unknown. Germline V gene sequence: CDR1 MDHEN, CDR2 SYDVKM. The CDR3 consists of 16 residues. V was shortened by 4 bases and J by 1 base, with 16 bases between the two germline ends. Bone marrow was sampled from every patient at the time of active disease. The library was built from about 400 ng RNA with molecular barcoded adaptors for alpha/delta and beta/gamma chains. TCRdb independently ran MiXCR on the reads; one entry per CDR3 protein. The sample holds tens of thousands of distinct CDR3 sequences; about 14% are singletons and the top ten take approximately 47%. The data were obtained in a study of read filtering for tumor transcriptome and immune sequencing. About the research overall: DNase treatment preceded whole-transcriptome library preparation.

Study-level findings and limits: Even smaller IR-seq throughput identified most shared clonotypes.

Sequenced input: a population of CD138-negative cells sorted from bone marrow. The chain couples TRBV28 to TRBJ2-5; weak D call: TRBD2 (6 bases). The receptor was isolated from a donor aged 40 or older with multiple myeloma. The CDR3 DNA follows: TGTGCCAGCAGTTCGAGAAGAACTAGCATCCAAGAGACCCAGTACTTC. It encodes CASSSRRTSIQETQYF.